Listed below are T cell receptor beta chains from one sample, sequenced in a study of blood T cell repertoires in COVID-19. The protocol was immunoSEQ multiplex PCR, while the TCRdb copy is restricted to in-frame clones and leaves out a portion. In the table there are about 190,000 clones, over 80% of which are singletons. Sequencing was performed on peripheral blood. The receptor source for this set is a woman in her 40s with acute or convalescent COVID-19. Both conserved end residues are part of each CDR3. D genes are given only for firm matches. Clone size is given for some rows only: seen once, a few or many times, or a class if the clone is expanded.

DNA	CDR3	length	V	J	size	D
TGTGCCAGTAGTATGGTGGCGGCGCGCACCTACGAGCAGTACTTC	CASSMVAARTYEQYF	15	TRBV19	TRBJ2-7	-	-
TGTGCCAGTAGTATATCCCAATACACTGAAGCTTTCTTT	CASSISQYTEAFF	13	TRBV19	TRBJ1-1	-	-
TGTGCCAGCAGCGCCAGAGGCTCTGGGGCCAACGTCCTGACTTTC	CASSARGSGANVLTF	15	TRBV9	TRBJ2-6	-	-
TGTGCCAGCAGCCCCGGAAAGGGGGCGGGTGAGCAGTACTTC	CASSPGKGAGEQYF	14	TRBV3-1/TRBV3-2	TRBJ2-7	-	TRBD1
TGTGCCAGCAGCGAAGTAGCGGGGGCGTTCTTC	CASSEVAGAFF	11	TRBV2	TRBJ2-1	few	TRBD2
TGTGCCACCAGCAGAGCTTTCCAGGGTAAAAATGAGCAGTTCTTC	CATSRAFQGKNEQFF	15	TRBV15	TRBJ2-1	-	-
TGTGCCAGCAGGCAGACAGAGACTAACACTGAAGCTTTCTTT	CASRQTETNTEAFF	14	TRBV27	TRBJ1-1	-	-
TGTGCCAGCAGTTACTTTAGCGGGACCTACGAGCAGTACTTC	CASSYFSGTYEQYF	14	TRBV6-2/TRBV6-3	TRBJ2-7	few	TRBD2
TGTGCCAGCAGTTCCATGGGGGGAGGGCCGGAAAGCGAGCCTTACGAGCAGTACTTC	CASSSMGGGPESEPYEQYF	19	TRBV6-2/TRBV6-3	TRBJ2-7	-	TRBD2
TGCGCCAGCAGCTTGGTTATTAGCGGAAACACAGATACGCAGTATTTT	CASSLVISGNTDTQYF	16	TRBV5-1	TRBJ2-3	-	-
TGTGCCAGCAGGCGGGACAGGGAAAGCCGGCAGTACTTC	CASRRDRESRQYF	13	TRBV6-5	TRBJ2-7	-	TRBD1
TGTGCCAGCAGCGTAGGAGGGAGTAGCAATCAGCCCCAGCATTTT	CASSVGGSSNQPQHF	15	TRBV9	TRBJ1-5	-	-
TGTGCCAGCAGCATAAATCCTTCGATCGGGGGCTACACCTTC	CASSINPSIGGYTF	14	TRBV27	TRBJ1-2	few	-
TGTGCCAGCAGTTTTAGATACAGAGAAGAGACCCAGTACTTC	CASSFRYREETQYF	14	TRBV27	TRBJ2-5	-	-
TGTGCAAGCGCCGGGACAGGGACCGATGAGCAGTTCTTC	CASAGTGTDEQFF	13	TRBV28	TRBJ2-1	-	TRBD1
TGTGCCACCAGTGATCCTGGGACTGGCAACACCGGGGAGCTGTTTTTT	CATSDPGTGNTGELFF	16	TRBV24-1	TRBJ2-2	-	-
TGCGCCAGCAGCTTGGCCGGGGGATTGCTCGTAGATACGCAGTATTTT	CASSLAGGLLVDTQYF	16	TRBV5-1	TRBJ2-3	-	-
TGTGCCAGCAGCCAGACAGGGGTATTTGGAAACACCATATATTTT	CASSQTGVFGNTIYF	15	TRBV2	TRBJ1-3	-	TRBD1
TGTGCCAGCAGTTCTACAGGATACACTGAAGCTTTCTTT	CASSSTGYTEAFF	13	TRBV11-2	TRBJ1-1	-	-
TGTGCCAGCAGTGAATTAAGGGGCCGTTCACCCCTCCACTTT	CASSELRGRSPLHF	14	TRBV6-1	TRBJ1-6	-	-
TGTGCCAGCAGTCTCCCGGGACTCCATCGGCAGTTCTTC	CASSLPGLHRQFF	13	TRBV27	TRBJ2-1	-	-
TGCGCCAGTCGACTAGCGGGACGCACAGATACGCAGTATTTT	CASRLAGRTDTQYF	14	TRBV5-1	TRBJ2-3	once	TRBD2
TGTGCCAGCAGTTATAAAGGGGCGTCGGGCAATGAGCAGTTCTTC	CASSYKGASGNEQFF	15	TRBV6-6	TRBJ2-1	-	-
TGTGCCAGCAGCCAAAGGAGGCCGGACAGGGGTAATGAAAAACTGTTTTTT	CASSQRRPDRGNEKLFF	17	TRBV3-1/TRBV3-2	TRBJ1-4	once	TRBD1
TGCGCCAGCAGCTTGTCCGGGGCTGGAAACACCATATATTTT	CASSLSGAGNTIYF	14	TRBV5-1	TRBJ1-3	-	-
TGTGCCAGCAGCGCTACCAACTATGGCTACACCTTC	CASSATNYGYTF	12	TRBV6-5	TRBJ1-2	-	-
TGTGCCTGGACCCGGAGGGGCCTATCTGGAAACACCATATATTTT	CAWTRRGLSGNTIYF	15	TRBV30	TRBJ1-3	-	-
TGTGCCAGCATGGAGAATTACGAGCAGTACTTC	CASMENYEQYF	11	TRBV2	TRBJ2-7	few	-
TGTGCCAGCAGCTCACAGGGGGCGGGAAACACCATATATTTT	CASSSQGAGNTIYF	14	TRBV13	TRBJ1-3	-	TRBD1
TGTGCCTGGAGAGATAGCATATTCTACGAGCAGTACTTC	CAWRDSIFYEQYF	13	TRBV30	TRBJ2-7	-	-
TGTGCCAGCCGAACCCGTCCCGGACTACAAGAGACCCAGTACTTC	CASRTRPGLQETQYF	15	TRBV27	TRBJ2-5	-	-
TGTGCCTGGAGTCCTGGTTATGGGGGGAGCAATCAGCCCCAGCATTTT	CAWSPGYGGSNQPQHF	16	TRBV30	TRBJ1-5	-	-
TGTGCCAGCAGCCAAGGACAGGGGAACTACAATGAGCAGTTCTTC	CASSQGQGNYNEQFF	15	TRBV27	TRBJ2-1	-	TRBD1
TGCAGCGTGAAAAGGACATTCGTCCGGGTGCCTTCCTTTATTGGCAATCAGCCCCAGCATTTT	CSVKRTFVRVPSFIGNQPQHF	21	TRBV29-1	TRBJ1-5	-	-
TGTGCCAGCAGGACAGGGTGGGCTGAAGCTTTCTTT	CASRTGWAEAFF	12	TRBV28	TRBJ1-1	-	TRBD1
TGCGCCAGCAGCGGGAAAACCGGGACACAAGGCAATGAGCAGTTCTTC	CASSGKTGTQGNEQFF	16	TRBV5-1	TRBJ2-1	-	-
TGTGCCAGCAGCTGGAGCGGGGGTACAGTTAACTATGGCTACACCTTC	CASSWSGGTVNYGYTF	16	TRBV11-2	TRBJ1-2	-	-
TGTGCCAGCAGACCTACAGGGGACACTGAAGCTTTCTTT	CASRPTGDTEAFF	13	TRBV12-1	TRBJ1-1	-	-
TGTGCCACCAGTGGCGGGGGACGAGCAGATACGCAGTATTTT	CATSGGGRADTQYF	14	TRBV24-1	TRBJ2-3	few	TRBD2
TGTGCCAGCAGCTTAGCAGTAGCGGGAGTCTGGGAGCAGTACTTC	CASSLAVAGVWEQYF	15	TRBV7-8	TRBJ2-7	-	TRBD2
TGTGCCAGCAGCGTAGGTGCAGGGCTCGTAGACACCATATATTTT	CASSVGAGLVDTIYF	15	TRBV9	TRBJ1-3	few	-
TGTGCCAGCAGTCCACCACCGGGACTAGGAGTAAAGCAGTACTTC	CASSPPPGLGVKQYF	15	TRBV28	TRBJ2-7	-	TRBD2
TGCGCCAGCAAGGCCCTATCTAGCGGGGGATCCGAGCAGTACTTC	CASKALSSGGSEQYF	15	TRBV4-1	TRBJ2-7	-	TRBD2
TGCAGTGTGTACAGGTCGGAGACCCAGTACTTC	CSVYRSETQYF	11	TRBV20-1	TRBJ2-5	-	-
TGCAGCGTTGAAGAGGGCCAGGGATCCCGGAAACTGTTTTTT	CSVEEGQGSRKLFF	14	TRBV29-1	TRBJ1-4	-	-
TGTGCCAGCAGTGCCCGGACTTCCTCTAGCGAGACCCAGTACTTC	CASSARTSSSETQYF	15	TRBV2	TRBJ2-5	once	-
TGTGCCAGCTCACCACAGACAGGGGATAATTCACCCCTCCACTTT	CASSPQTGDNSPLHF	15	TRBV18	TRBJ1-6	-	TRBD1
TGTGCCAGCTTTCTAGGTGGCAGTTCTTCCTACGAGCAGTACTTC	CASFLGGSSSYEQYF	15	TRBV7-3	TRBJ2-7	-	-
TGTGCCAGCAGCTTAGGGCAGCGTGGTGGCTACACCTTC	CASSLGQRGGYTF	13	TRBV11-2	TRBJ1-2	-	-
TGTGCCAGCAGTATAACAGGGGGCCAATCCTACGAGCAGTACTTC	CASSITGGQSYEQYF	15	TRBV28	TRBJ2-7	-	TRBD1
TGTGCCAGCAGCTTAACAGGACAGGCTTCACCCCTCCACTTT	CASSLTGQASPLHF	14	TRBV7-3	TRBJ1-6	-	TRBD1
TGTGCCAGCAGTTACTCAGCGACAGGGAATTCACCCCTCCACTTT	CASSYSATGNSPLHF	15	TRBV6-5	TRBJ1-6	-	TRBD1
TGTGCCAGCAGCCTCGACACCTACAATGAGCAGTTCTTC	CASSLDTYNEQFF	13	TRBV11-3	TRBJ2-1	-	-
TGTGCCAGCAGTTTTTTGACTAGCGGGTACAATGAGCAGTTCTTC	CASSFLTSGYNEQFF	15	TRBV27	TRBJ2-1	-	TRBD2
TGTGCCTGGAATAGGGCGACCAACGGGGGTGAAAAACTGTTTTTT	CAWNRATNGGEKLFF	15	TRBV30	TRBJ1-4	-	-
TGCGCCAGCAGCTTGGGGGACTTAAGGAACACTGAAGCTTTCTTT	CASSLGDLRNTEAFF	15	TRBV5-1	TRBJ1-1	once	-
TGTGCCAGCAGTTACCTTGGGGGCCGGGGGGATTCACCCCTCCACTTT	CASSYLGGRGDSPLHF	16	TRBV6-5	TRBJ1-6	-	-
TGTGCCAGCAGCTTGGGCCTAGCGGTGGATACGCAGTATTTT	CASSLGLAVDTQYF	14	TRBV5-6	TRBJ2-3	-	TRBD2